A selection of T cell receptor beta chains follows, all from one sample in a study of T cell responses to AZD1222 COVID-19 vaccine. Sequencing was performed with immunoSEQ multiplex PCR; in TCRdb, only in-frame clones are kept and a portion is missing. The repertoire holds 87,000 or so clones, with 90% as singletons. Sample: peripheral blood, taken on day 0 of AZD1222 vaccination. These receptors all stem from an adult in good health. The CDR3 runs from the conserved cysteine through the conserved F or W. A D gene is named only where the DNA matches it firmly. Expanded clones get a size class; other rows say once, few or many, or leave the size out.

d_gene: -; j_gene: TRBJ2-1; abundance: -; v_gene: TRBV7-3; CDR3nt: TGTGCCAGCAGCTTAATGGGCAGGGTTGGCAACAATGAGCAGTTCTTC; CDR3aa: CASSLMGRVGNNEQFF
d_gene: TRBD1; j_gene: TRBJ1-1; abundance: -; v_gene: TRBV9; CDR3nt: TGTGCCAGCAGCGTCGGGACAGAAAATGAAGCTTTCTTT; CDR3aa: CASSVGTENEAFF
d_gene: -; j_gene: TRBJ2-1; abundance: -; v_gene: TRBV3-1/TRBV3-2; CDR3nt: TGTGCCAGCAGACGGACTAGGGGGTCGGGTGAGCAGTTCTTC; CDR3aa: CASRRTRGSGEQFF
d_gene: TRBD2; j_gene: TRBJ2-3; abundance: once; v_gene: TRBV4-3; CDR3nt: TGCGCCAGCAGCCAGCTAGCGGGGGGAACAGATACGCAGTATTTT; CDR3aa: CASSQLAGGTDTQYF
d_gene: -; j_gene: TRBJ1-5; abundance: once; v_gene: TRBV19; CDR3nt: TGTGCCAGTAGTCTCTCCCCTACCTCGCTCTCATCTGGGGGCAATCAGCCCCAGCATTTT; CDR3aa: CASSLSPTSLSSGGNQPQHF
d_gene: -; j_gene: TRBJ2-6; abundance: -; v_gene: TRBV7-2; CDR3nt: TGTGCCAGCAGCTTTTATGGGGCCAACGTCCTGACTTTC; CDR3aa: CASSFYGANVLTF
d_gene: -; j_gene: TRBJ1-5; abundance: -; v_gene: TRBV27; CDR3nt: TGTGCCAGCAGTTTCACGTGGGGGGCAAATCAGCCCCAGCATTTT; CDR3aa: CASSFTWGANQPQHF
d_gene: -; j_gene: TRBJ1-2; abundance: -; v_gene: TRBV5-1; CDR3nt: TGCGCCAGCAGCTTGGACACGGACTATGGCTACACCTTC; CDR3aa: CASSLDTDYGYTF
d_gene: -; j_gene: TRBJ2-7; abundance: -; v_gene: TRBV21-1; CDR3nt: TGTGCCAGCAGTGTCAGTAGCCTGGGGGACAGGGCCCACGAGCAGTACTTC; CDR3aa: CASSVSSLGDRAHEQYF
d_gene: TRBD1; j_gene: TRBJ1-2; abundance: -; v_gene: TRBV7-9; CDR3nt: TGTGCCAGCAGCGGGACAGGGAACTATGGCTACACCTTC; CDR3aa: CASSGTGNYGYTF
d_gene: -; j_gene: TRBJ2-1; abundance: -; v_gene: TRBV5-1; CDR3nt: TGCGCCAGCACAACCTCCGGACCTGAGCAGTTCTTC; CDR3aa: CASTTSGPEQFF
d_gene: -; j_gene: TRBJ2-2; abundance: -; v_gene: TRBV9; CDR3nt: TGTGCCAGCAGCGCCGGGGGCGGGGCCACCGGGGAGCTGTTTTTT; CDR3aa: CASSAGGGATGELFF